This T cell receptor (beta chain) is from a study of blood T cell repertoires in COVID-19. Background on the study: The cDNA or gDNA used as material had been derived from T cells, B-cell-depleted T cells, or PBMCs.

There are 14 residues in the CDR3. V trimming: 5 bases; J trimming: 6 bases; junction bases outside the gene matches: 5. Germline V lookup: CDR1 SGHTA, CDR2 FQGNSA. How the authors handled the data: By means of reference gene primer amplification, nucleated cell counts were estimated. Clones were read by immunoSEQ multiplex PCR, and TCRdb kept only the in-frame ones, dropping some. Clone size and V and J calls were adopted from that table, with D and trimming inferred from the DNA. This sample yields 400,000 to 500,000 clones, of which over 75% are seen a single time; 1.4% belongs to the top ten. This chain connects TRBV7-2 to TRBJ2-4; TRBD1 matches at 9 bases. Sequencing input: PBMCs or T cells enriched from blood (not recorded which). The origin of this receptor is a woman aged 18-29 years who had been exposed to COVID-19. CDR3 in amino acids: CASSPRQGGNIQYF. In nucleotides, the CDR3 is TGTGCCAGCAGCCCTAGACAGGGGGGAAACATTCAGTACTTC. The entire variable domain, with the rest obtained from reference TRBV7-2 and TRBJ2-4, is as follows: GAGVSQSPSNKVTEKGKDVELRCDPISGHTALYWYRQSLGQGLEFLIYFQGNSAPDKSGLPSDRFSAERTGGSVSTLTIQRTQQEDSAVYLCASSPRQGGNIQYFGAGTRLSVL.